This entry is about one TCR beta chain. Its antigen remains unknown. The data are from a study of T cell responses to AZD1222 COVID-19 vaccine. General study findings and limits: Seropositive at baseline were only five or six AZD1222 recipients.

This table comes from immunoSEQ multiplex PCR, and its TCRdb copy is limited to in-frame clones, with some not included. The table has 75,000 to 100,000 clones, just over 85% seen once. Material: peripheral blood, obtained on day 0 of MenACWY control vaccination. The clonotype comes from an adult in good health.

This CDR3 reads CASSFRTTSYEQYF. CDR3 bases: TGTGCCAGCAGTTTCCGGACAACATCCTACGAGCAGTACTTC. The V call is TRBV6-5, the J call TRBJ2-7; D is perhaps TRBD1 (5 bases). There are 14 residues in the CDR3. Per the germline V gene, CDR1 is MNHEY and CDR2 is SVGAGI. Trimming cost V 4 bases and J 1 base, with 11 bases left between them.